This passage covers 27 T cell receptor beta chains from one sample sequenced in a study of shared clonotypes between healthy human individuals. Naive CD8 isolation took CD45RO-negative cells positively selected for CCR7 and excluded terminally differentiated effector memory CD45RA+ cells. Measured with immunoSEQ multiplex PCR; TCRdb has only the in-frame clones, and not every one. Among some 2.1 million clones, about 95% were seen once, and the ten largest hold about 1.1%. The sample was naive CD8+ T cells sorted from blood. These receptors were collected from a man between 18 and 35 years old in good health.

V is TRBV28 and J is TRBJ2-2, with no clear D. Germline CDR1 is MDHEN and CDR2 is SYDVKM. The CDR3 consists of 14 residues. V lost 7 bases and J 0 bases, leaving 9 bases between the germline ends. CDR3 DNA sequence: TGTGCCAGCATGCCGATTACGAACACCGGGGAGCTGTTTTTT. Amino acids: CASMPITNTGELFF.

The genes are TRBV28 and TRBJ1-1, with 7 bases matching TRBD1. The CDR3 totals 12 residues. Germline lookup yields CDR1 MDHEN and CDR2 SYDVKM. J gave up 7 bases and V 8 bases, and 7 bases lay outside the gene matches. CDR3 in amino acids: CASSIRGGEAFF. In DNA form, the CDR3 reads TGTGCCAGCTCAATCAGGGGGGGTGAAGCTTTCTTT. Full variable domain (remainder filled in from reference TRBV28 and TRBJ1-1): DVKVTQSSRYLVKRTGEKVFLECVQDMDHENMFWYRQDPGLGLRLIYFSYDVKMKEKGDIPEGYSVSREKKERFSLILESASTNQTSMYLCASSIRGGEAFFGQGTRLTVV.

The chain combines TRBV5-5 with TRBJ1-1, with 7 nucleotides matching TRBD1. The V segment lost 4 bases and the J segment 3 bases; nucleotides outside the gene matches: 12. The CDR3 loop spans 16 amino acids. The germline gives CDR1 SGHKS, CDR2 YYEKEE (reference sequence). The CDR3 region is CASSPGRGAEHTEAFF. As DNA, the CDR3 is TGTGCCAGCAGCCCAGGCAGGGGGGCCGAACACACTGAAGCTTTCTTT.

CDR3: CASSWTGWQETQYF. CDR3 DNA sequence: TGTGCCAGCAGTTGGACAGGGTGGCAAGAGACCCAGTACTTC. The rearrangement uses TRBV28 and TRBJ2-5, with 8 nucleotides matching TRBD1. Germline CDR1 reads MDHEN; CDR2 reads SYDVKM. The J segment lost 2 bases and the V segment lost 4 bases, leaving 3 bases of the junction unmatched. This CDR3 has 14 residues.

For this clone: Other DNA sequences in the same sample also yield this CDR3. The V gene is TRBV5-1, the J gene TRBJ2-7; D might be TRBD1 or TRBD2, each matching 6 bases. The germline gives CDR1 SGHRS, CDR2 YFSETQ. Deletions cut 0 bases from V and 4 bases from J, with 11 bases between. The CDR3 covers 14 residues. The CDR3: CASSLAGAGYEQYF. The CDR3 nucleotides read TGCGCCAGCAGCTTGGCAGGGGCGGGGTACGAGCAGTACTTC.

The chain combines TRBV4-3 with TRBJ2-7; 11 positions agree with TRBD1. V lost 2 bases, J lost 2 bases, and 20 bases stayed unmatched. Germline-derived CDR1 and CDR2 are LGHNA and YSLEER. The CDR3 loop spans 21 amino acids. CDR3 bases: TGCGCCAGCAGCCAACTAACTCCGGGACAGGGGGATAAGGGTCCCGCCTACGAGCAGTACTTC. It specifies CASSQLTPGQGDKGPAYEQYF.

The chain links TRBV7-9 to TRBJ1-1; D unclear. The germline V gene encodes CDR1 SEHNR and CDR2 FQNEAQ (reference sequence). The CDR3 is 12 amino acids. Trimming took off 6 bases at V and 4 bases at J, with 9 bases between the two ends. This CDR3 reads CASRPTSTEAFF. CDR3 nucleotides: TGTGCCAGCAGACCTACGAGCACTGAAGCTTTCTTT.

The chain uses TRBV7-9 and TRBJ1-2; 8 positions match TRBD1. CDR1 and CDR2 from the germline V gene are SEHNR and FQNEAQ (reference sequence). The CDR3 covers 13 residues. The junction had 6 bases not matched to a gene; V was cut back by 5 bases and J by 7 bases. The CDR3 bases are TGTGCCAGCAGCCTAGGACAGGGCCGTGGCTACACCTTC. It yields the protein CASSLGQGRGYTF.

With regard to this clone: In the same sample, other DNA sequences code for this CDR3. The chain joins TRBV27 to TRBJ2-2; no firm D call. The CDR3 sequence is 12 residues long. Trimming left V 5 bases short and J 4 bases short, with 5 bases between. The V gene's germline CDR1 is MNHEY and CDR2 SMNVEV (reference sequence). The CDR3 DNA reads TGTGCCAGCAGTCTGGCCACCGGGGAGCTGTTTTTT. Its protein product is CASSLATGELFF.

The chain carries TRBV7-6 and TRBJ2-3; a weak D match, TRBD2 (6 bases). Germline assignment: CDR1 SGHVS and CDR2 FNYEAQ. The V and J ends lost 2 bases and 2 bases respectively, with 14 bases between them. The CDR3 length is 16 residues. CDR3 protein: CASSLSSGSYTDTQYF. As DNA, the CDR3 is TGTGCCAGCAGCTTAAGTAGCGGTTCTTACACAGATACGCAGTATTTT.

V and J are TRBV10-2 and TRBJ1-2; no definite D call. Germline V gene data show CDR1 as WSHSY and CDR2 as SAAADI. The CDR3 has 12 amino acids. Trimming took 2 bases from V and 8 from J, leaving 9 bases between them. This CDR3 reads CASSESGWGYTF. CDR3 DNA sequence: TGCGCCAGCAGTGAGAGTGGGTGGGGCTACACCTTC.

This rearrangement joins TRBV19 to TRBJ2-7; 12 nucleotides agree with TRBD2. The germline CDR1 and CDR2 sequences are LNHDA and SQIVND (reference sequence). After removal of 6 bases from V and 2 bases from J, the junction contained 23 bases not matched to a gene. The CDR3 covers 21 residues. The CDR3 loop reads CASSEGVMWTSGITTTYEQYF. The CDR3 coding sequence is TGTGCCAGTAGCGAGGGGGTTATGTGGACTAGCGGGATTACTACTACCTACGAGCAGTACTTC.

The J gene is TRBJ2-2, the V gene TRBV12-5; no firm D call. The V and J ends lost 1 base and 0 bases respectively, with 9 bases between them. The CDR3 length is 16 residues. The germline CDR1 and CDR2 sequences are LGHNT and FRNRAP. The CDR3 coding sequence is TGTGCTAGTGGTTTGGGACCACCGGCGAACACCGGGGAGCTGTTTTTT. It translates to CASGLGPPANTGELFF.

This chain links TRBV25-1 with TRBJ2-1; 9 bases are a match to TRBD1. Germline-derived CDR1 and CDR2 are MGHDK and SYGVNS. The CDR3 has 17 amino acids. V lost 3 bases and J lost 5; bases outside the gene matches: 11. The CDR3 DNA is TGTGCCAGCAGTGATACCTCACAGGGGGCGCCGGACAATGAGCAGTTCTTC. Its protein is CASSDTSQGAPDNEQFF.

To note about this clone: Germline is not matched at one junction end, which may reflect a read error. The V gene is TRBV7-9, the J gene TRBJ1-1; TRBD1 aligns across 9 bases. Germline V gene sequence: CDR1 SEHNR, CDR2 FQNEAQ (reference sequence). CDR3 length equals 15 residues. CDR3 nucleotides: TGTGCCAGCAACTTATTGGGACAGGGTGTGACTGAAGCTTTCTTT. Amino acid sequence: CASNLLGQGVTEAFF.

The rearrangement links TRBV13 to TRBJ2-6, with 9 positions matching TRBD1. This CDR3 is 19 amino acids long. CDR1 and CDR2 (germline): PRHDT, FYEKMQ (reference sequence). V gave up 4 bases and J gave up 0 bases; unmatched junction bases: 10. CDR3: CASSWDREDLSSGANVLTF. CDR3 sequence (DNA): TGTGCCAGCAGCTGGGACAGGGAGGATCTCAGCTCTGGGGCCAACGTCCTGACTTTC.

V usage is TRBV4-1 and J usage is TRBJ2-1; D ambiguous. Trimming cost V 1 base and J 5 bases, with 9 bases left between them. This CDR3 spans 14 amino acids. Germline loops: CDR1 MGHRA, CDR2 YSYEKL. The CDR3 reads CASSQGSWNNEQFF. The CDR3 region has the DNA TGCGCCAGCAGCCAAGGTTCCTGGAACAATGAGCAGTTCTTC.

The V call is TRBV19, the J call TRBJ2-5; 12 bases line up with TRBD2. There are 16 residues in the CDR3. CDR1 is LNHDA, CDR2 SQIVND, per germline (reference sequence). V was clipped by 6 bases and J by 1 base; unmatched bases: 6. The CDR3 protein is CASRGLAGTLQETQYF. CDR3 DNA sequence: TGTGCCAGTAGAGGACTAGCGGGGACCCTCCAAGAGACCCAGTACTTC.

The rearrangement uses TRBV13 and TRBJ1-3; D unclear. The ends were cut back, 2 bases at V and 0 bases at J, with 14 bases in the middle. CDR3 length: 17 amino acids. Germline V gives CDR1 PRHDT, CDR2 FYEKMQ (reference sequence). The CDR3 DNA reads TGTGCCAGCAGCTTAACCTTAGTAGGAGACTCTGGAAACACCATATATTTT. Its translation is CASSLTLVGDSGNTIYF.

On this clone: Other DNA variants within this sample encode the same CDR3. The chain employs TRBV6-5 and TRBJ2-2; D is unresolved. Looked up from germline, CDR1 is MNHEY and CDR2 is SVGAGI. Trimming removed 2 bases from V and 3 bases from J, with 7 bases in between. The CDR3 runs to 14 residues. The CDR3 sequence is CASSYGEHTGELFF. The CDR3 nucleotides are TGTGCCAGCAGTTACGGCGAGCACACCGGGGAGCTGTTTTTT.

A word on this clone: This CDR3 is also generated by other DNA sequences in the sample. The rearrangement joins TRBV2 to TRBJ2-5; D gene unclear. CDR3 length: 13 residues. Trimming pared 0 bases from V and 5 bases from J, leaving 7 bases between. Per germline, CDR1 SNHLY and CDR2 FYNNEI. The CDR3 nucleotides read TGTGCCAGCAGTGAAGCGCTTTGGGAGACCCAGTACTTC. Translation gives CASSEALWETQYF.

This clone was recorded once. V is TRBV7-9 and J is TRBJ1-2, with 7 bases matching TRBD1. The CDR3 extends over 13 amino acids. The V gene end was trimmed by 6 bases and the J gene end by 6 bases; junction bases not matched to a gene: 7. From germline, CDR1 is SEHNR and CDR2 FQNEAQ (reference sequence). DNA for the CDR3: TGTGCCAGCAGGGCAAACACAGGGGATGGCTACACCTTC. Residues: CASRANTGDGYTF.

The rearrangement links TRBV9 to TRBJ2-1, with 11 positions matching TRBD2. The V gene's germline CDR1 is SGDLS and CDR2 YYNGEE. The CDR3 totals 17 residues. J was trimmed by 3 bases and V by 3 bases; bases with no gene match: 8. CDR3 protein: CASSGGSGRDSYNEQFF. In DNA form, the CDR3 reads TGTGCCAGCAGCGGGGGTAGCGGGAGGGATAGCTACAATGAGCAGTTCTTC.

The gene calls are TRBV7-6 and TRBJ1-6; the D gene is possibly TRBD1 (5 bases). The germline CDR1 and CDR2 sequences are SGHVS and FNYEAQ. V was clipped by 1 base and J by 6 bases, with 22 bases between them. CDR3 size: 19 residues. The CDR3 DNA follows: TGTGCCAGCAGCTTAGTTGGACTCGGGACGGACCACTCTAATTCACCCCTCCACTTT. Its protein is CASSLVGLGTDHSNSPLHF. The full variable domain, completed using reference TRBV7-6 and TRBJ1-6, is GAGVSQSPRYKVTKRGQDVALRCDPISGHVSLYWYRQALGQGPEFLTYFNYEAQQDKSGLPNDRFSAERPEGSISTLTIQRTEQRDSAMYRCASSLVGLGTDHSNSPLHFGNGTRLTVT.

The V gene is TRBV4-3, the J gene TRBJ2-7; possibly TRBD1 or TRBD2 for D (5 bases each). V was cut by 0 bases and J by 2 bases, with 17 bases left in between. CDR1 and CDR2 from the germline V gene are LGHNA and YSLEER. The CDR3 extends over 17 amino acids. In DNA, the CDR3 is TGCGCCAGCAGCCAAGATTTGGGGTCCGGGACCCCCTACGAGCAGTACTTC. This sequence encodes CASSQDLGSGTPYEQYF.

The rearrangement uses TRBV5-4 and TRBJ2-7, with D possibly matching TRBD2 (5 bases). V gave up 2 bases and J gave up 3 bases, with 12 bases separating them. Per germline, CDR1 SGHNT and CDR2 YYREEE (reference sequence). The CDR3 sequence is 14 residues long. The CDR3 protein is CASSFLGLDYEQYF. CDR3 DNA: TGTGCCAGCAGCTTTCTCGGACTTGACTACGAGCAGTACTTC. Looking up the rest from reference TRBV5-4 and TRBJ2-7 gives the full variable domain: ETGVTQSPTHLIKTRGQQVTLRCSSQSGHNTVSWYQQALGQGPQFIFQYYREEENGRGNFPPRFSGLQFPNYSSELNVNALELDDSALYLCASSFLGLDYEQYFGPGTRLTVT.

The chain uses TRBV5-6 and TRBJ1-3; D is unclear. The CDR3 covers 11 residues. V lost 4 bases to trimming and J lost 6 bases, with 5 bases between them. Germline CDR1 and CDR2: SGHDT and YYEEEE. The CDR3 DNA reads as TGTGCCAGCAGCGTCGAAAACACCATATATTTT. This codes for CASSVENTIYF.